This TCR beta chain was sequenced for a study of T cells in Graves' hyperthyroidism and ophthalmopathy. Study summary: Upon initial diagnosis and before any treatment, peripheral blood was collected.

Per the germline V gene, CDR1 is SQVTM and CDR2 is ANQGSEA. V was pared by 3 bases and J by 0 bases, with 9 bases between. This CDR3 is built from 14 residues. TCR beta CDR3 region amplification was performed from RNA transcripts. The HTBI primer set was used in a first-round RT-PCR of the TCR CDR3. TCRdb passed the multiplex PCR reads through MiXCR, listing each CDR3 protein once. The data contain about 360,000 distinct CDR3 sequences, less than 15% of them singletons. Patients were aged 18 to 65, had disease duration under 2 months, and had newly diagnosed hyperthyroidism. Used for diagnoses were clinical symptoms, serum thyroxine and TRAb, thyroid ultrasound and orbital computed tomography. General study findings and limits: Ophthalmopathy was identified by the model a median roughly six months ahead of onset.

As to this clonotype: Its antigen is still unknown.

The sequenced material came from blood. The TCR originated in a man between 25 and 39 years old with Graves' hyperthyroidism that later progressed to Graves' ophthalmopathy. The chain joins TRBV29-1 to TRBJ2-1; tentatively, D is TRBD1 (5 bases). The CDR3 spells CSVDSDSSYNEQFF. The CDR3 coding sequence is TGCAGCGTTGACAGCGACAGCTCCTACAATGAGCAGTTCTTC.